This TCR beta chain is drawn from a study of blood T cell repertoires in COVID-19. Across the whole study: The samples span acute and convalescent COVID-19 from the United States, Italy and Spain. From T cells, B-cell-depleted T cells, or PBMCs came the material, which was cDNA or gDNA.

Source study methods: Amplification of reference gene primers was used by the study to estimate nucleated cell counts. The method was immunoSEQ multiplex PCR; TCRdb's version includes in-frame clones alone and lacks a portion of them. V, J and clone size reflect that table, while D and trimming were determined from the DNA. The repertoire holds approximately 65,000 clones, with 65% to 90% as singletons. The CDR3 totals 13 residues. V lost 4 bases, J lost 2 bases, and 1 base stayed unmatched. Germline loops: CDR1 SQVTM, CDR2 ANQGSEA. The sample consisted of peripheral blood. This receptor was taken from a man aged 35 to 55 with acute or convalescent COVID-19. This chain connects TRBV29-1 to TRBJ2-5, with 10 bases that match TRBD1. Here the CDR3 DNA reads TGCAGCGTTGGGACAGGGGGTCAAGAGACCCAGTACTTC. Translated: CSVGTGGQETQYF.